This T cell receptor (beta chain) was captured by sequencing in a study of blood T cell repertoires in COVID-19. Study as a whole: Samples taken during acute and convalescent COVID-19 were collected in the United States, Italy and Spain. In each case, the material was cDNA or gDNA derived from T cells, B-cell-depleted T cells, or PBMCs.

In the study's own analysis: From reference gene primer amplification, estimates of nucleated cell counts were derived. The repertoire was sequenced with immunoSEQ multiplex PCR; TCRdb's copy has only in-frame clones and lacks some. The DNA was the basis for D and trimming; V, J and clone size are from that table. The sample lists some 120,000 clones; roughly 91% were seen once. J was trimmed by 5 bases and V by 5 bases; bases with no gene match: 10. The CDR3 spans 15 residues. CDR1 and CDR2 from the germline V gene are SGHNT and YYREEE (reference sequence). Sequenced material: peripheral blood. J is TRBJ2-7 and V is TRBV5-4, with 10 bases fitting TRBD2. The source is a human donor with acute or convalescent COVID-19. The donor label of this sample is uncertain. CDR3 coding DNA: TGTGCCAGCAGTTTGAGCGGGGGGGGCAGGGACGAGCAGTACTTC. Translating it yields CASSLSGGGRDEQYF.